Listed below are T cell receptor beta chains from one sample, sequenced in a study of PD-1 blockade in classical Hodgkin lymphoma. The assay was immunoSEQ multiplex PCR, and TCRdb's table has in-frame clones only and misses some. This table holds about 93,000 clones, 75% to 85% found once. Sequenced here: peripheral blood mononuclear cells (PBMCs), sampled before the second cycle of nivolumab. The receptors come from a human donor with classical Hodgkin lymphoma. Each CDR3 is given with its conserved first and last residue. D genes are given only for firm matches. Where a row states a size, it is once, few, many or the class of an expanded clone; other rows omit it.

v_call: TRBV19; clone_size: once; j_call: TRBJ2-5; d_call: NA; cdr3_nt: TGTGCCAGTAGTATTGGGGGGACCCAAGAGACCCAGTACTTC; cdr3_aa: CASSIGGTQETQYF
v_call: TRBV6-1; clone_size: NA; j_call: TRBJ2-2; d_call: TRBD2; cdr3_nt: TGTGCCAGCAGTGTTAGTAGCGGGAGCTTTTTCGCCGGGGAGCTGTTTTTT; cdr3_aa: CASSVSSGSFFAGELFF
v_call: TRBV27; clone_size: NA; j_call: TRBJ2-3; d_call: TRBD1; cdr3_nt: TGTGCCAGCAGTTTAGTAGGGGGCGCTTCAGATACGCAGTATTTT; cdr3_aa: CASSLVGGASDTQYF
v_call: TRBV6-1; clone_size: NA; j_call: TRBJ2-5; d_call: NA; cdr3_nt: TGTGCCAGCAGTGACGGTCCCCCTGGGGAGACCCAGTACTTC; cdr3_aa: CASSDGPPGETQYF
v_call: TRBV7-2; clone_size: many; j_call: TRBJ1-1; d_call: NA; cdr3_nt: TGTGCCAGCAGCTTAAGTAGCCAGGACACTGAAGCTTTCTTT; cdr3_aa: CASSLSSQDTEAFF
v_call: TRBV30; clone_size: NA; j_call: TRBJ2-2; d_call: NA; cdr3_nt: TGTGCCTGGGCGGGCTGGAACACCGGGGAGCTGCTTTTT; cdr3_aa: CAWAGWNTGELLF
v_call: TRBV5-1; clone_size: NA; j_call: TRBJ2-2; d_call: NA; cdr3_nt: TGCGCCAGCAGCTCCGGGACGCCGAACACCGGGGAGCTGTTTTTT; cdr3_aa: CASSSGTPNTGELFF
v_call: TRBV2; clone_size: NA; j_call: TRBJ2-3; d_call: NA; cdr3_nt: TGTGCCAGCAGGCCCAGGGGTGGGACAGATACGCAGTATTTT; cdr3_aa: CASRPRGGTDTQYF
v_call: TRBV2; clone_size: few; j_call: TRBJ2-6; d_call: NA; cdr3_nt: TGTGCCATGCCATCCTCTGGGGCCAACGTCCTGACTTTC; cdr3_aa: CAMPSSGANVLTF
v_call: TRBV25-1; clone_size: NA; j_call: TRBJ2-7; d_call: NA; cdr3_nt: TGTGCCAGCTTGGACTGGAACTCCTACGAGCAGTACTTC; cdr3_aa: CASLDWNSYEQYF
v_call: TRBV5-4; clone_size: NA; j_call: TRBJ2-1; d_call: TRBD1; cdr3_nt: TGTGCCAGCAGCATCTCCGGGACAGAATACAATGAGCAGTTCTTC; cdr3_aa: CASSISGTEYNEQFF
v_call: TRBV4-3; clone_size: NA; j_call: TRBJ2-3; d_call: NA; cdr3_nt: TGCGCCAGCAGCCAAGATCGGGGGACGCCCACAGATACGCAGTATTTT; cdr3_aa: CASSQDRGTPTDTQYF
v_call: TRBV10-1; clone_size: once; j_call: TRBJ2-7; d_call: NA; cdr3_nt: TGCGCCAGCAGTGAGGGAGGATTAGGGGTCGAGCAGTACTTC; cdr3_aa: CASSEGGLGVEQYF
v_call: TRBV18; clone_size: NA; j_call: TRBJ2-4; d_call: NA; cdr3_nt: TGTGCCAGCTCACCAACTAAGCTAAAAACCTCAGGGGAGACACGCGTGTGGGACATTCAGTACTTC; cdr3_aa: CASSPTKLKTSGETRVWDIQYF
v_call: TRBV19; clone_size: NA; j_call: TRBJ1-4; d_call: NA; cdr3_nt: TGTGCCAGTAGTCACCGGGCCGCTAATGAAAAACTGTTTTTT; cdr3_aa: CASSHRAANEKLFF
v_call: TRBV15; clone_size: NA; j_call: TRBJ2-7; d_call: NA; cdr3_nt: TGTGCCACCAGAAGACTAGATGACTACGAGCAGTACTTC; cdr3_aa: CATRRLDDYEQYF
v_call: TRBV30; clone_size: NA; j_call: TRBJ2-7; d_call: TRBD1; cdr3_nt: TGTGCCTGGAGCCCCGGGACAGAGTACGAGCAGTACTTC; cdr3_aa: CAWSPGTEYEQYF
v_call: TRBV6-6; clone_size: once; j_call: TRBJ1-1; d_call: NA; cdr3_nt: TGTGCCAGCAGTCCAGGGGAGGACACTGAAGCTTTCTTT; cdr3_aa: CASSPGEDTEAFF
v_call: TRBV6-4; clone_size: NA; j_call: TRBJ2-7; d_call: NA; cdr3_nt: TGTGCCAGCAGTGATTTGGACGATCAGCAGTACTTC; cdr3_aa: CASSDLDDQQYF
v_call: TRBV7-2; clone_size: NA; j_call: TRBJ2-5; d_call: TRBD2; cdr3_nt: TGTGCCAGCAGCCCCGCCCGGGGGGGCGGGACCCAGTACTTC; cdr3_aa: CASSPARGGGTQYF
v_call: TRBV5-4; clone_size: NA; j_call: TRBJ1-1; d_call: NA; cdr3_nt: TGTGCCAGCAGCCCTTCGGGACTGCTGAACACTGAAGCTTTCTTT; cdr3_aa: CASSPSGLLNTEAFF
v_call: TRBV9; clone_size: NA; j_call: TRBJ2-1; d_call: TRBD2; cdr3_nt: TGTGCCAGCAGCGTAGTTAGCGGGGGTGAGCAGTTCTTC; cdr3_aa: CASSVVSGGEQFF
v_call: TRBV5-1; clone_size: NA; j_call: TRBJ2-7; d_call: NA; cdr3_nt: TGCGCCAGCAGCTTGGAGTCAGTCTACGAGCAGTACTTC; cdr3_aa: CASSLESVYEQYF
v_call: TRBV18; clone_size: NA; j_call: TRBJ2-1; d_call: TRBD2; cdr3_nt: TGTGCCAGCTCAACTAGCGTTGACAATGAGCAGTTCTTC; cdr3_aa: CASSTSVDNEQFF
v_call: TRBV4-2; clone_size: NA; j_call: TRBJ2-3; d_call: NA; cdr3_nt: TGTGCCAGCAGCCAGCGGAGAGAGACAGATACGCAGTATTTT; cdr3_aa: CASSQRRETDTQYF
v_call: TRBV6-6; clone_size: NA; j_call: TRBJ1-1; d_call: TRBD1; cdr3_nt: TGTGCCAGCAGCAGCCTGGGACAGGGGACTGAAGCTTTCTTT; cdr3_aa: CASSSLGQGTEAFF
v_call: TRBV19; clone_size: NA; j_call: TRBJ2-7; d_call: NA; cdr3_nt: TGTGCCACCGCCCGGGCCGCCTCAGCCTACGAGCAGTACTTC; cdr3_aa: CATARAASAYEQYF
v_call: TRBV2; clone_size: few; j_call: TRBJ2-5; d_call: TRBD2; cdr3_nt: TGTGCCAGCAGTGAACTAGCGGGAGCTGGTCTAGGGGAGACCCAGTACTTC; cdr3_aa: CASSELAGAGLGETQYF
v_call: TRBV4-2; clone_size: NA; j_call: TRBJ2-3; d_call: TRBD2; cdr3_nt: TGTGCCAGCAGCCAAGATGCGACTAGCGGGAGGGATACGCAGTATTTT; cdr3_aa: CASSQDATSGRDTQYF
v_call: TRBV10-3; clone_size: NA; j_call: TRBJ1-1; d_call: NA; cdr3_nt: TGTGCCATCAGTGAGCAGGAAGTCACTGAAGCTTTCTTT; cdr3_aa: CAISEQEVTEAFF
v_call: TRBV7-3; clone_size: NA; j_call: TRBJ2-1; d_call: TRBD2; cdr3_nt: TGTGCCAGCAGCTCTAGCGGTCTCTACAATGAGCAGTTCTTC; cdr3_aa: CASSSSGLYNEQFF
v_call: TRBV27; clone_size: NA; j_call: TRBJ2-2; d_call: NA; cdr3_nt: TGTGCCAGCAGTTTAGTTCAGGGGAGCACCGGGGAGCTGTTTTTT; cdr3_aa: CASSLVQGSTGELFF
v_call: TRBV9; clone_size: NA; j_call: TRBJ1-1; d_call: NA; cdr3_nt: TGTGCCAGCAGCGTAGGTATGCTCACTGAAGCTTTCTTT; cdr3_aa: CASSVGMLTEAFF
v_call: TRBV28; clone_size: NA; j_call: TRBJ2-7; d_call: NA; cdr3_nt: TGTGCCAGCACCTACTCGGGGGCGCGCTCCTACGAGCAGTACTTC; cdr3_aa: CASTYSGARSYEQYF
v_call: TRBV28; clone_size: NA; j_call: TRBJ1-1; d_call: NA; cdr3_nt: TGTGCCAGCAGTTTAGATCCCCGGGACATGAACACTGAAGCTTTCTTT; cdr3_aa: CASSLDPRDMNTEAFF
v_call: TRBV7-8; clone_size: once; j_call: TRBJ1-2; d_call: NA; cdr3_nt: TGTGCCAGCAGCTTAGCGGGAGGCGCCTATGGCTACACCTTC; cdr3_aa: CASSLAGGAYGYTF
v_call: TRBV11-2; clone_size: NA; j_call: TRBJ2-7; d_call: NA; cdr3_nt: TGTGCCAGCAGCTCCCCGCCATTGGGGGTCTACGAGCAGTACTTC; cdr3_aa: CASSSPPLGVYEQYF
v_call: TRBV7-2; clone_size: NA; j_call: TRBJ2-7; d_call: NA; cdr3_nt: TGTGCCAGCAGCCAACCGCACAGTTACTACGAGCAGTACTTC; cdr3_aa: CASSQPHSYYEQYF
v_call: TRBV19; clone_size: medium-sized; j_call: TRBJ2-7; d_call: TRBD1; cdr3_nt: TGTGCCAGTAGTGCAGGGGGCTACGAGCAGTACTTC; cdr3_aa: CASSAGGYEQYF
v_call: TRBV19; clone_size: NA; j_call: TRBJ1-3; d_call: NA; cdr3_nt: TGTGCCAGTAGTATTCTGGGCGGAAGCTCTGGAAACACCATATATTTT; cdr3_aa: CASSILGGSSGNTIYF
v_call: TRBV19; clone_size: NA; j_call: TRBJ1-2; d_call: TRBD1; cdr3_nt: TGTGCCAGTAGTATCCTGGTCGCAGGGGGGTTCTATGGCTACACCTTC; cdr3_aa: CASSILVAGGFYGYTF
v_call: TRBV6-5; clone_size: NA; j_call: TRBJ2-2; d_call: NA; cdr3_nt: TGTGCCAGCAGGGAAACGGGTGTCGGGGAGCTGTTTTTT; cdr3_aa: CASRETGVGELFF
v_call: TRBV23-1; clone_size: NA; j_call: TRBJ1-2; d_call: NA; cdr3_nt: TGCGCCAGCAGTCCATGGAGTAACTATGGCTACACCTTC; cdr3_aa: CASSPWSNYGYTF
v_call: TRBV27; clone_size: few; j_call: TRBJ1-2; d_call: NA; cdr3_nt: TGTGCCAGCAGTCCCAGGTATCTGGCTAACTATGGCTACACCTTC; cdr3_aa: CASSPRYLANYGYTF
v_call: TRBV7-8; clone_size: NA; j_call: TRBJ1-2; d_call: TRBD1; cdr3_nt: TGTGCCAGCAGCTTAGGGGACAGCACCTATGGCTACACCTTC; cdr3_aa: CASSLGDSTYGYTF
v_call: TRBV18; clone_size: NA; j_call: TRBJ1-4; d_call: NA; cdr3_nt: TGTGCCAGCTCACCACCGGTGGGTAATGAAAAACTGTTTTTT; cdr3_aa: CASSPPVGNEKLFF